Given below is one T cell receptor (beta chain) in context. Its antigen is not known. TCRdb's table, derived via immunoSEQ multiplex PCR, lists solely in-frame clones and lacks some. The sample lists around 340,000 clones, about 88% occurring once. The source of the sample is a study of Ad26.COV2.S vaccination and SARS-CoV-2 variants. The wider study: The vaccine Ad26.COV2.S was put into the muscle once, or twice with 56 days between. Notes on the study in general: The study found higher spike-specific TCR breadth in vaccine than placebo recipients.

Stated treatment: approximately 18 received Ad26.COV2.S at low or high dose, single or two shots; about 5 received placebo; per-sample allocation not given. Sampling happened 63 days after the first vaccine or placebo injection. The source was peripheral blood, collected in a trial of Ad26.COV2.S vaccine versus placebo. This receptor was identified in a person aged 18 to 65 who received the Ad26.COV2.S COVID-19 vaccine or a placebo.

The chain's CDR3 is CASRSDSGEQYF. CDR3 nucleotide sequence: TGTGCCAGCAGATCAGACAGTGGCGAGCAGTACTTC. The chain carries TRBV7-9 and TRBJ2-7; D may be TRBD1 (5 bases). There are 12 residues in the CDR3. V was cut by 6 bases and J by 6 bases, with 12 bases left in between. CDR1 is SEHNR and CDR2 is FQNEAQ in the germline V gene (reference sequence).